This T cell receptor (beta chain) comes out of a study of cytomegalovirus exposure and HLA in healthy donors (dated by TCRdb to 2015 to 2018). About the investigation overall: According to a later analysis, the roughly 130 validation repertoires were produced on the same platform as the roughly 600 repertoires of the first cohort. A separate validation cohort of roughly 130 different subjects was used in addition to the roughly 670-subject first cohort. To predict cytomegalovirus infection status, the study brought together high-throughput TCR immunosequencing, statistical association of individual TCRs with disease status, and machine learning. The aim of the study was to test whether cataloging public T cell receptors could identify signatures of past pathogen exposure.

The library was prepared using the immunoSEQ multiplex PCR assay. On the authors' methods: A statistical classification framework was developed to diagnose cytomegalovirus status using the catalog of TCR beta chain sequences. This immuneACCESS table, as held by TCRdb, lists in-frame sequences with V and J called but not all clones. Of the missing ones, under half trace to an unresolved V gene in checked studies; the others have no known cause. The V and J calls and clone size were taken over from that table, and D and trimming were inferred from the DNA. This sample has about 74,000 clones in its table, and around 94% of those were observed once. The top ten clones comprise under 2% of the sample. Donors formed part of the validation cohort, which comprised 120 or so subjects and was distinct from the first cohort of under 800 subjects. Spanning cysteine to phenylalanine, the CDR3 consists of 15 amino acids. Only the CDR3 DNA stays, 45 bases, in frame from base 1. The CDR1 and CDR2 encoded by the germline V gene are SGDLS and YYNGEE. Cut back by 1 base and 3 bases, the V and J ends lie 11 bases apart.

The paper's findings and limits, for the study overall: The study listed approximately 150 TCR beta chains as associated with cytomegalovirus. A later analysis found that TCRs clustered in the first cohort also tended to co-occur in the roughly 120 validation repertoires, with 90% to 95% of cluster scores above 0. The validation cohort had no HLA typing available for a later analysis, so co-occurrence within that cohort was assessed over all 120 repertoires. The classifier was reported to diagnose cytomegalovirus status with high specificity and sensitivity in both the original cohort and the validation cohort. The authors suggested that the approach could potentially be generalized to other disease states and immunological phenotypes. While some public TCRs were present in many individuals, most TCR sequences turned up only very rarely across donors. Three of the identified cytomegalovirus-associated TCR beta chains were confirmed in vitro to be specific for cytomegalovirus antigens.

Details on this clone: Its antigen specificity is not known. No much larger clone exists at a distance of one base, and base qualities are not known.

The chain joins TRBV9 to TRBJ2-1; possibly the D gene is TRBD2, per 5 matching bases. The specimen was PBMCs. This TCR was sampled from a woman aged 18-29 years in good health and CMV-seropositive. This receptor carries the CDR3 CASSVSGSLYNEQFF. The nucleotide sequence is TGTGCCAGCAGCGTAAGCGGCAGCCTCTACAATGAGCAGTTCTTC.